Listed below are T cell receptor beta chains from one sample, sequenced in a study of cytomegalovirus exposure and HLA in healthy donors. Data came from immunoSEQ multiplex PCR; TCRdb stores just in-frame clones and leaves some out. The specimen's table records more than 95,000 clones. Sequenced: PBMCs. The receptors shown here come from a middle-aged man in good health and CMV-seronegative. Both conserved end residues are part of each CDR3. A D gene is named only where the DNA matches it firmly.

V,D,J,CDR3,DNA
TRBV11-2,TRBD1,TRBJ1-1,CASQGQPMNTEAFF,TGTGCCAGCCAGGGACAGCCCATGAACACTGAAGCTTTCTTT
TRBV19,TRBD1,TRBJ1-5,CASSMRGQFNQPQHF,TGTGCCAGTAGTATGAGGGGACAGTTCAATCAGCCCCAGCATTTT
TRBV7-2,-,TRBJ2-2,CASSPREFKWELFF,TGTGCCAGCAGCCCCAGGGAATTCAAGTGGGAGCTGTTTTTT
TRBV5-4,TRBD1,TRBJ2-7,CASSSGGIDEQYF,TGTGCCAGCAGCTCAGGGGGAATCGACGAGCAGTACTTC
TRBV11-2,TRBD1,TRBJ2-5,CASSLEFGRGQVGETQYF,TGTGCCAGCAGCTTAGAGTTTGGTAGGGGGCAGGTGGGAGAGACCCAGTACTTC
TRBV4-3,-,TRBJ2-2,CASSQAEGRNTGELFF,TGCGCCAGCAGCCAAGCGGAGGGGAGAAACACCGGGGAGCTGTTTTTT
TRBV7-2,-,TRBJ2-3,CASSLGAGGTDTQYF,TGTGCCAGCAGCTTAGGGGCAGGGGGGACAGATACGCAGTATTTT
TRBV7-8,-,TRBJ2-2,CASSPRSQWNTGELFF,TGTGCCAGCAGCCCAAGATCCCAGTGGAACACCGGGGAGCTGTTTTTT
TRBV29-1,TRBD2,TRBJ2-7,CSVGRFGGLAGEQYF,TGCAGCGTTGGACGTTTTGGGGGACTAGCGGGTGAGCAGTACTTC
TRBV21-1,-,TRBJ1-2,CASKQDDGTF,TGTGCCAGCAAACAGGATGATGGCACCTTC
TRBV2,-,TRBJ1-2,CASSLGEYYGYTF,TGTGCCAGCAGTCTCGGGGAATACTATGGCTACACCTTC
TRBV19,TRBD1,TRBJ2-2,CASSIPGGTGELFF,TGTGCCAGTAGTATCCCAGGGGGTACCGGGGAGCTGTTTTTT
TRBV11-2,TRBD2,TRBJ2-3,CASSRTSGGPFPSTDTQYF,TGTGCCAGCAGTCGGACTAGCGGGGGTCCGTTTCCTAGCACAGATACGCAGTATTTT
TRBV19,TRBD2,TRBJ2-2,CASSIWGRDTGELFF,TGTGCCAGTAGTATATGGGGGAGGGACACCGGGGAGCTGTTTTTT
TRBV18,TRBD2,TRBJ2-7,CASSPISGTVYEQYF,TGTGCCAGCTCACCAATTAGCGGGACTGTATACGAGCAGTACTTC
TRBV4-3,TRBD1,TRBJ1-1,CASSQGDRGGNTEAFF,TGCGCCAGCAGCCAAGGGGACAGAGGCGGCAATACTGAAGCTTTCTTT
TRBV5-6,-,TRBJ1-2,CASSLIRLNYGYTF,TGTGCCAGCAGCTTGATACGGTTGAACTATGGCTACACCTTC
TRBV4-3,-,TRBJ2-1,CASSQGRTANEQFF,TGCGCCAGCAGCCAAGGGCGGACAGCTAATGAGCAGTTCTTC
TRBV30,TRBD1,TRBJ2-2,CAWSIGTGTYTGELFF,TGTGCCTGGTCGATCGGGACAGGGACCTACACCGGGGAGCTGTTTTTT
TRBV7-2,-,TRBJ1-5,CASSFLAQPQHF,TGTGCCAGCAGCTTCCTGGCCCAGCCCCAGCATTTT
TRBV18,-,TRBJ2-7,CASSANSLRGAYEQYF,TGTGCCAGCTCAGCGAACAGCCTACGGGGAGCCTACGAGCAGTACTTC
TRBV5-4,TRBD1,TRBJ2-7,CASSQATGTGGYEQYF,TGCGCCAGCAGCCAAGCTACCGGGACAGGGGGCTACGAGCAGTACTTC
TRBV14,-,TRBJ1-1,CASSPQLGGTEAFF,TGTGCCAGCAGCCCCCAGTTGGGGGGGACTGAAGCTTTCTTT
TRBV9,TRBD1,TRBJ2-5,CASSVERGQKTQYF,TGTGCCAGCAGCGTAGAAAGGGGGCAAAAGACCCAGTACTTC
TRBV11-2,-,TRBJ2-1,CASSATLAEGGYEQFF,TGTGCCAGCAGCGCGACCCTAGCGGAGGGGGGGTATGAGCAGTTCTTC
TRBV19,TRBD1,TRBJ1-4,CASRDRGNEKLFF,TGTGCCTCCCGGGACAGAGGGAATGAAAAACTGTTTTTT
TRBV6-4,TRBD2,TRBJ2-3,CASSDSAGGPDTQYF,TGTGCCAGCAGTGACTCAGCGGGAGGTCCAGATACGCAGTATTTT
TRBV19,TRBD2,TRBJ2-1,CASGRAPYNEQFF,TGTGCCAGCGGGAGGGCCCCCTACAATGAGCAGTTCTTC
TRBV4-2,TRBD2,TRBJ2-2,CASSQEPTSGGGTGELFF,TGTGCCAGCAGCCAAGAGCCCACTAGCGGGGGGGGCACCGGGGAGCTGTTTTTT
TRBV7-2,TRBD2,TRBJ2-1,CASSLAAAGVSNEQFF,TGTGCCAGCAGCTTAGCTGCGGCGGGAGTGAGTAATGAGCAGTTCTTC
TRBV7-2,-,TRBJ1-2,CASSSYRDDGYTF,TGTGCCAGCAGCTCCTACAGGGATGATGGCTACACCTTC
TRBV15,-,TRBJ1-2,CATSRNPGGLDGYTF,TGTGCCACCAGCAGGAACCCGGGGGGGTTGGATGGCTACACCTTC
TRBV28,TRBD1,TRBJ2-3,CASSSPGQGTDTQYF,TGTGCCAGCAGTTCCCCGGGACAGGGGACAGATACGCAGTATTTT
TRBV11-2,-,TRBJ2-7,CASSLAVSYEQYF,TGTGCCAGCAGCTTAGCAGTCTCCTACGAGCAGTACTTC
TRBV11-2,-,TRBJ1-3,CASSFVGGTGNTIYF,TGTGCCAGCAGCTTCGTCGGGGGTACGGGAAACACCATATATTTT
TRBV4-3,-,TRBJ1-1,CASSQDPWQGGTETFF,TGCGCCAGCAGCCAAGATCCGTGGCAGGGAGGCACTGAAACTTTCTTT
TRBV6-5,-,TRBJ1-1,CASSSKGGLGEAFF,TGTGCCAGCAGTTCCAAAGGGGGTTTGGGTGAAGCTTTCTTT
TRBV4-3,-,TRBJ1-5,CASSHSVAGGNQPQHF,TGCGCCAGCAGCCATAGCGTGGCAGGGGGCAATCAGCCCCAGCATTTT
TRBV18,-,TRBJ1-5,CASSPGESNQPQHF,TGTGCCAGCTCACCGGGAGAGAGCAATCAGCCCCAGCATTTT
TRBV6-5,-,TRBJ1-2,CASSFGDDNYGYTF,TGTGCCAGCAGTTTCGGAGACGATAACTATGGCTACACCTTC
TRBV30,-,TRBJ1-5,CAWTRPRGGNQPQHF,TGTGCCTGGACCCGCCCCCGGGGAGGCAATCAGCCCCAGCATTTT
TRBV4-1,-,TRBJ1-1,CASSQHTNINTEAFF,TGCGCCAGCAGCCAGCACACTAACATCAACACTGAAGCTTTCTTT
TRBV29-1,TRBD1,TRBJ1-1,CSVEDRKGAMNTEAFF,TGCAGCGTTGAAGATCGGAAGGGGGCCATGAACACTGAAGCTTTCTTT
TRBV6-5,-,TRBJ2-5,CASSYSRGLRVETQYF,TGTGCCAGCAGTTACTCGAGGGGGTTACGGGTGGAGACCCAGTACTTC
TRBV6-6,-,TRBJ2-7,CATGVTGVSEQYF,TGTGCCACCGGGGTTACGGGAGTCAGCGAGCAGTACTTC
TRBV5-6,TRBD2,TRBJ2-1,CASSVTSGTHNEQFF,TGTGCCAGCAGCGTGACTAGCGGGACGCACAATGAGCAGTTCTTC
TRBV6-6,TRBD1,TRBJ1-2,CASRTGVNYGYTF,TGTGCCAGCAGAACAGGGGTGAACTATGGCTACACCTTC
TRBV14,TRBD1,TRBJ1-1,CASSRPRWRTGVYTEAFF,TGTGCCAGCAGCCGTCCCCGGTGGCGGACAGGGGTGTACACTGAAGCTTTCTTT